This TCR beta chain is from a study of blood T cell repertoires in COVID-19. The table came from immunoSEQ multiplex PCR; TCRdb's copy has only in-frame clones and leaves some out. Here the sample spans 270,000 or so clones, roughly 89% being singletons. CDR3 length equals 15 residues. Germline V gene lookup returns CDR1 MNHEY and CDR2 SMNVEV (reference sequence). Trimming took off 6 bases at V and 6 bases at J, with 21 bases between the two ends. The material sequenced was peripheral blood. The receptor was isolated from a woman in her 40s who had recovered from COVID-19. The rearrangement joins TRBV27 to TRBJ2-7; tentative D call: TRBD1 (7 bases). CDR3: CASSPYRGGTGEQYV. CDR3 in DNA: TGTGCCAGCAGCCCTTACAGGGGAGGAACAGGCGAGCAGTACGTC.